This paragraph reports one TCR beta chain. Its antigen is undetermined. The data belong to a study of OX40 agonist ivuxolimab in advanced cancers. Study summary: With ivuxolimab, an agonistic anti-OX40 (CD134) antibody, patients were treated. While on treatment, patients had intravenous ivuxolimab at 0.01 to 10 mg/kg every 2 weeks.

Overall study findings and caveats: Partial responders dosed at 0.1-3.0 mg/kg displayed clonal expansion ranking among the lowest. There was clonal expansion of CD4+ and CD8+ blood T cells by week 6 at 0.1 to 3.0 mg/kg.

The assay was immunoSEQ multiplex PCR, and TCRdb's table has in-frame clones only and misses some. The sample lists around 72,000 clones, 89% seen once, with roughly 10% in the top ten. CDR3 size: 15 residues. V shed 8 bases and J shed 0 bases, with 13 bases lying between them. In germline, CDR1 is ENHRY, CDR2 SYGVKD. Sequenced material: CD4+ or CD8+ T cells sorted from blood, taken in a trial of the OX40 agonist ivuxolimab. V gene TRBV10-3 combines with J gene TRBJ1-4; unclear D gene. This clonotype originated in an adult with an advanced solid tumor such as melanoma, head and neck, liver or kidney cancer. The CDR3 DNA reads TGTGCCATCTCCCCCGCACCCGCAACTAATGAAAAACTGTTTTTT. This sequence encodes CAISPAPATNEKLFF.